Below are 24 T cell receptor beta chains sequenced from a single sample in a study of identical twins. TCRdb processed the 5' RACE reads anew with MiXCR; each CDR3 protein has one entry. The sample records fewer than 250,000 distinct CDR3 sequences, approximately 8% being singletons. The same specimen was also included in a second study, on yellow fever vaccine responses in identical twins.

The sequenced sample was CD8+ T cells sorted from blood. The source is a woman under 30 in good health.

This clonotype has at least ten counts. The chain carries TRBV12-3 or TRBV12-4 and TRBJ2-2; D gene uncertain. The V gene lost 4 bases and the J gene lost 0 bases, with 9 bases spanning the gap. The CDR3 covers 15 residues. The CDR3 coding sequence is TGTGCCAGCAGTTACGGACCTTCGAACACCGGGGAGCTGTTTTTT. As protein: CASSYGPSNTGELFF.

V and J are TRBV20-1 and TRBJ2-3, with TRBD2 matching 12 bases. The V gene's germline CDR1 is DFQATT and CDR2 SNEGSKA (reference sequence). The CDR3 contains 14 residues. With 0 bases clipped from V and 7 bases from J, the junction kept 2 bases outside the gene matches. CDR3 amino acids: CSAREGLAGHTQYF. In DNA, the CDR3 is TGCAGTGCTAGAGAGGGACTAGCGGGTCATACGCAGTATTTT.

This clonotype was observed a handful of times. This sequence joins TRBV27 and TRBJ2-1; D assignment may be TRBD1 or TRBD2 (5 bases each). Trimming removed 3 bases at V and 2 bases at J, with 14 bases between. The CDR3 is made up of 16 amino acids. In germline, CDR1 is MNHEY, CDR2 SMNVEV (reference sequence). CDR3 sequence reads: CASSLAGGAPYNEQFF. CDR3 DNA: TGTGCCAGCAGTTTGGCTGGGGGAGCCCCCTACAATGAGCAGTTCTTC.

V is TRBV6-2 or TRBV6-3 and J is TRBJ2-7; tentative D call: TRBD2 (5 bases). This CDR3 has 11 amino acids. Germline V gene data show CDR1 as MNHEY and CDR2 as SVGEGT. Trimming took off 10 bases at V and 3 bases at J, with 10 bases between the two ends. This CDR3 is CATEGGYEQYF. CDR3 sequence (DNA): TGTGCCACCGAAGGAGGCTACGAGCAGTACTTC.

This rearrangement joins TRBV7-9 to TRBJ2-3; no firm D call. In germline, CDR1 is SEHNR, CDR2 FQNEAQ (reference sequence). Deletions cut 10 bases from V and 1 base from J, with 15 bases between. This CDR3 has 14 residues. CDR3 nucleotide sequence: TGTGCCACCCACCCCCCCACTCGCACAGATACGCAGTATTTT. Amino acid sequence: CATHPPTRTDTQYF.

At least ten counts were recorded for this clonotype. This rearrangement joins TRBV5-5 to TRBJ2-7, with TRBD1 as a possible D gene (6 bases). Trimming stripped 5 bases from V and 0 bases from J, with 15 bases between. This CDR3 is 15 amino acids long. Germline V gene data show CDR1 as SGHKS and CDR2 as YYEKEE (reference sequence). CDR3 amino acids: CASRETGVSSYEQYF. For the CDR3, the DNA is TGTGCCAGCAGGGAGACAGGAGTTAGCTCCTACGAGCAGTACTTC.

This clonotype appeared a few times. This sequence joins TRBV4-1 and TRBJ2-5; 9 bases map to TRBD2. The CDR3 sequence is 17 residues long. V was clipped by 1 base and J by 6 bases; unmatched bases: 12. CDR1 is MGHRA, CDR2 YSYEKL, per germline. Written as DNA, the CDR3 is TGCGCCAGCAGCCAAGTTGGGTTAGCGGGAGTTGGGAAGACCCAGTACTTC. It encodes CASSQVGLAGVGKTQYF.

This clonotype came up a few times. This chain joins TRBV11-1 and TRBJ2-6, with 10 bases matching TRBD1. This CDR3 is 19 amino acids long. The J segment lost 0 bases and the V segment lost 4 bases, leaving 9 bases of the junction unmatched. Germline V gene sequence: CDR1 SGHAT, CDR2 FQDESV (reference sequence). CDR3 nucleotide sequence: TGTGCCAGCAGCTCCCGGGACAGGGGATCGGGCTCTGGGGCCAACGTCCTGACTTTC. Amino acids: CASSSRDRGSGSGANVLTF.

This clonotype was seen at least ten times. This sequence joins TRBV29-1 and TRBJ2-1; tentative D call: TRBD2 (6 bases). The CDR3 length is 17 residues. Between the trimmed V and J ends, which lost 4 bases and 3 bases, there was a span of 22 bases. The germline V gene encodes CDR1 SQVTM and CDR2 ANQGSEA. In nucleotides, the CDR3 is TGCAGCGTTGGAGGTACTGGAGGGATCAAGATCTACAATGAGCAGTTCTTC. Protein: CSVGGTGGIKIYNEQFF.

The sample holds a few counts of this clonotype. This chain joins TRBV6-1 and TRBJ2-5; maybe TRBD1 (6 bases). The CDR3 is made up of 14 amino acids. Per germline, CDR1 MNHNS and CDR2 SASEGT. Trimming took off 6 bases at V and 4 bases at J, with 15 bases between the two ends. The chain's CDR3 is CASSADSLGETQYF. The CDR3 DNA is TGTGCCAGCAGCGCGGACAGCTTGGGAGAGACCCAGTACTTC.

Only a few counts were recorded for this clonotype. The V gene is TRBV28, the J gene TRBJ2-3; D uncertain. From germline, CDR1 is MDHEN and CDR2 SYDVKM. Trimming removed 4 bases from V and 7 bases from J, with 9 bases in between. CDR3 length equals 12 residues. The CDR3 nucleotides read TGTGCCAGCAGTTCTCTGGGGAATACGCAGTATTTT. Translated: CASSSLGNTQYF.

The CDR3 DNA follows: TGTGCCAGCAGGGGCCTAGTTATTCCCGGGATCTCCTACAATGAGCAGTTCTTC. Its translation is CASRGLVIPGISYNEQFF. The chain has TRBV2 and TRBJ2-1; possibly TRBD2 for D (5 bases). In germline, CDR1 is SNHLY, CDR2 FYNNEI. V was trimmed by 6 bases and J by 0 bases, leaving 21 bases between them. CDR3 length equals 18 residues.

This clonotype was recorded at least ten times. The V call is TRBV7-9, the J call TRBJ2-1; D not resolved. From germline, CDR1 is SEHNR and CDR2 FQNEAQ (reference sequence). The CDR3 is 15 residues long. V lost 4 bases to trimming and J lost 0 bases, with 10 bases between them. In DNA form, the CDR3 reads TGTGCCAGCAGCTCAAGACACCTCTCCTACAATGAGCAGTTCTTC. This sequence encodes CASSSRHLSYNEQFF.

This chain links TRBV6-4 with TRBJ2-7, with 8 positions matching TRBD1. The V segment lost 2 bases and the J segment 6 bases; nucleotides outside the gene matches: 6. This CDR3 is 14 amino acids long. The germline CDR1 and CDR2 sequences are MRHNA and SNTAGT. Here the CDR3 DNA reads TGTGCCAGCAGTGACGAGGACAGGGTGGGCGAGCAGTACGTC. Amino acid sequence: CASSDEDRVGEQYV.

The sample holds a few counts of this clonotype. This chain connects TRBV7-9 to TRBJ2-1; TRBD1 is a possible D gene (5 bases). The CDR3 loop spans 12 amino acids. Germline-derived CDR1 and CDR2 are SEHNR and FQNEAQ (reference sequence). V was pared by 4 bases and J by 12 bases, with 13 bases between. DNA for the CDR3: TGTGCCAGCAGCTCTCAGGGTTGGGGGCAGTTCTTC. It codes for CASSSQGWGQFF.

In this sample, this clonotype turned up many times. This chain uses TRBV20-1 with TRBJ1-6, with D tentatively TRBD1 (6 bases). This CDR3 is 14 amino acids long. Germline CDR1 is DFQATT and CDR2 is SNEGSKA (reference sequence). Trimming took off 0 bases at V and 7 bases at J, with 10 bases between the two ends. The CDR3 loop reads CSARDLQGNSPLHF. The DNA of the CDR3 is TGCAGTGCTAGAGATTTACAGGGAAATTCACCCCTCCACTTT.

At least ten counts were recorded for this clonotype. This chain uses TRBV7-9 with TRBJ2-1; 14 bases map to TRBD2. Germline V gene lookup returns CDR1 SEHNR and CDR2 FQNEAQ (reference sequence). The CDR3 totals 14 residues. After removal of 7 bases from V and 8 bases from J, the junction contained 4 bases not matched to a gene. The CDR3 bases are TGTGCCAGCATAGCGGGACTAGCGGGAGATGAGCAGTTCTTC. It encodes CASIAGLAGDEQFF.

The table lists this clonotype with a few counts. The CDR3 sequence: CASSVAGTGTDTQYF. CDR3 DNA sequence: TGTGCCAGCAGCGTAGCGGGGACGGGAACAGATACGCAGTATTTT. This chain links TRBV9 with TRBJ2-3, with D possibly being TRBD1 or TRBD2 (5 bases each). This CDR3 comprises 15 residues. CDR1 and CDR2 from the germline V gene are SGDLS and YYNGEE. V lost 0 bases to trimming and J lost 3 bases, with 11 bases between them. The full variable domain, rest sourced from reference TRBV9 and TRBJ2-3, is DSGVTQTPKHLITATGQRVTLRCSPRSGDLSVYWYQQSLDQGLQFLIQYYNGEERAKGNILERFSAQQFPDLHSELNLSSLELGDSALYFCASSVAGTGTDTQYFGPGTRLTVL.

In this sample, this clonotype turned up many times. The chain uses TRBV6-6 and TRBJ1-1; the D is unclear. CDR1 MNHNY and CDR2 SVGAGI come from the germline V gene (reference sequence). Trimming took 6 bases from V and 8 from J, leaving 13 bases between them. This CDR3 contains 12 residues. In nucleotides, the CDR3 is TGTGCCAGCAGCCCAAATCGAAAGGAAGCTTTCTTT. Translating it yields CASSPNRKEAFF.

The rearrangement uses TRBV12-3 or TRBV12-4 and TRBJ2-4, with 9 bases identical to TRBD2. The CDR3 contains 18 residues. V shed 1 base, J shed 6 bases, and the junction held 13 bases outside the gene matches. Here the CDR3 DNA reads TGTGCCAGCAGTTTAGGAGGGGGGGGTAGCGGGAGAGCAAACATTCAGTACTTC. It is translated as CASSLGGGGSGRANIQYF.

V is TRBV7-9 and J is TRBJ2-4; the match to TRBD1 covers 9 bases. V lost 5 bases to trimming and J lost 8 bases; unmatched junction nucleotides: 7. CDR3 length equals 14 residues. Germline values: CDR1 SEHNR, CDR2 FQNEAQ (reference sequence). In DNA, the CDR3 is TGTGCCAGCAGCCACCGGGACAGGGAGGACATTCAGTACTTC. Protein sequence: CASSHRDREDIQYF.

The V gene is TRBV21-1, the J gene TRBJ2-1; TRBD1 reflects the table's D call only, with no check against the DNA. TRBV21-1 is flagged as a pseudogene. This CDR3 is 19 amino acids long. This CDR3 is CASSKAWTPGRNFYNEQFF. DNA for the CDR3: TGTGCCAGCAGCAAAGCGTGGACGCCCGGACGAAACTTCTACAATGAGCAGTTCTTC.

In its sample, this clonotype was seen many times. CDR3 in amino acids: CASSLQGRDTQYF. CDR3 DNA: TGTGCCAGCAGCTTGCAGGGGCGAGATACGCAGTATTTT. The chain carries TRBV13 and TRBJ2-3; D possibly corresponds to TRBD1 (6 bases). The germline gives CDR1 PRHDT, CDR2 FYEKMQ (reference sequence). This CDR3 is built from 13 residues. Trimming took 3 bases from V and 5 from J, leaving 9 bases between them. Combining the CDR3 with reference TRBV13 and TRBJ2-3 gives the whole variable domain AAGVIQSPRHLIKEKRETATLKCYPIPRHDTVYWYQQGPGQDPQFLISFYEKMQSDKGSIPDRFSAQQFSDYHSELNMSSLELGDSALYFCASSLQGRDTQYFGPGTRLTVL.

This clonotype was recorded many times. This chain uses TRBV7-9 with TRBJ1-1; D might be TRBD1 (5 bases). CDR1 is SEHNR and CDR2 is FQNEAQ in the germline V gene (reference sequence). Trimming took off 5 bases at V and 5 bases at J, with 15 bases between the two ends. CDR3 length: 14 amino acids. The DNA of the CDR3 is TGTGCCAGCAGCCAGGCCCCAGGGAGGACTGAAGCTTTCTTT. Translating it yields CASSQAPGRTEAFF.